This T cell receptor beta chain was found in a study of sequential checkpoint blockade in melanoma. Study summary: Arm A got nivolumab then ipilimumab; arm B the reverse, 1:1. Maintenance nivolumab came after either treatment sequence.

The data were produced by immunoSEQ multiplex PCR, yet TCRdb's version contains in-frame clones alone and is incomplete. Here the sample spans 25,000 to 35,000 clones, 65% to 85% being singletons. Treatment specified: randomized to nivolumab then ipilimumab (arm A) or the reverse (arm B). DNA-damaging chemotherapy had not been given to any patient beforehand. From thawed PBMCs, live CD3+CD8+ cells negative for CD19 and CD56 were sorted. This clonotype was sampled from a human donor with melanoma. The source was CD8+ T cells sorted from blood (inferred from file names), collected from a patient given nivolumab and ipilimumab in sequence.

CDR3 amino acids: CASSAKRGLYNEQFF. CDR3 bases: TGTGCCAGCAGCGCAAAGCGGGGGCTATACAATGAGCAGTTCTTC. The V call is TRBV7-3, the J call TRBJ2-1; 8 bases agree with TRBD2. Germline CDR1 SGHTA, CDR2 FQGTGA. The length of the CDR3 is 15 residues. The V segment lost 5 bases and the J segment 4 bases; nucleotides outside the gene matches: 7.